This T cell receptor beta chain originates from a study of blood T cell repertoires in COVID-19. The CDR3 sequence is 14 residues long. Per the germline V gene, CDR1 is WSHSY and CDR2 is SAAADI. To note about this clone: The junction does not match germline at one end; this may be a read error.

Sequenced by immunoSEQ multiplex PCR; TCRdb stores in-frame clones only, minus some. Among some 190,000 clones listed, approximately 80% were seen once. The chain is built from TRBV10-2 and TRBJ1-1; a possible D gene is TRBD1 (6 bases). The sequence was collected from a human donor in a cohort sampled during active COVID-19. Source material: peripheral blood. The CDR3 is CASSVRGEATEVFF. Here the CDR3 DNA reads TGCGCCAGCAGTGTCAGGGGAGAGGCCACTGAAGTTTTCTTT.